One and the same sample provided the 8 T cell receptor beta chains below, sequenced in a study of blood T cells in healthy people across ages. The authors ran a second PCR of about 7 to 11 cycles using a sample-barcoded 5' primer and a J-beta primer mix. TCRdb itself ran the 5' RACE reads through MiXCR, one entry per CDR3 protein. Seen here are around 280,000 distinct CDR3 sequences, roughly 29% observed once, and the top ten hold 25% to 35%. The sample taken for sequencing was blood. Receptors were obtained from a woman in her 70s in good health.

This clonotype has just a few counts. The chain joins TRBV5-1 to TRBJ2-5; 7 positions match TRBD1. The CDR3 is 15 residues long. The trim removed 1 base at V and 5 bases at J, leaving 8 bases unmatched. Germline V gives CDR1 SGHRS, CDR2 YFSETQ. The CDR3 sequence is CASSLSQGEGETQYF. CDR3 nucleotide sequence: TGCGCCAGCAGCTTGAGCCAGGGGGAAGGGGAGACCCAGTACTTC.

The chain has TRBV9 and TRBJ2-5; 9 nucleotides agree with TRBD2. V was pared by 3 bases and J by 2 bases, with 8 bases of the junction left unmatched. Germline V lookup: CDR1 SGDLS, CDR2 YYNGEE. The CDR3 has 16 residues. In DNA, the CDR3 is TGTGCCAGCAGCGCTCCCAAGCTAGCGGGACAAGAGACCCAGTACTTC. The encoded protein is CASSAPKLAGQETQYF.

The chain employs TRBV6-1 and TRBJ1-5, with D possibly TRBD1 on 6 matching bases. From germline, CDR1 is MNHNS and CDR2 SASEGT. The CDR3 consists of 13 residues. V lost 4 bases, J lost 5 bases, and 9 bases lay in between. CDR3 coding DNA: TGTGCCAGCAGTGGCTACAGGGATCAGCCCCAGCATTTT. Its translation is CASSGYRDQPQHF.

This clonotype was seen repeatedly, ten times or more. The chain couples TRBV20-1 to TRBJ1-1; TRBD1 might be the D (6 bases). CDR1 is DFQATT and CDR2 is SNEGSKA in the germline V gene (reference sequence). The CDR3 is 14 amino acids. Trimming removed 1 base at V and 1 base at J, with 10 bases between. CDR3 sequence (DNA): TGCAGTGCTAGAGTCGACAGGAGGAACACTGAAGCTTTCTTT. This gives the protein CSARVDRRNTEAFF.

This clonotype has just a few counts. V gene TRBV28 combines with J gene TRBJ1-2; a weak D match, TRBD1 (6 bases). The V end lost 5 bases, the J end lost 8 bases, and 12 bases lay between the germline ends. Germline values: CDR1 MDHEN, CDR2 SYDVKM. The CDR3 is made up of 12 amino acids. The CDR3 DNA reads as TGTGCCAGCAGTCAGACAGGTATCGGCTACACCTTC. Translation gives CASSQTGIGYTF.

This sequence joins TRBV13 and TRBJ1-5; the D is unclear. This CDR3 has 13 amino acids. The germline V gene has CDR1 PRHDT and CDR2 FYEKMQ (reference sequence). Trimming left V 5 bases short and J 6 bases short, with 11 bases between. The CDR3 reads CASSKGPGQPQHF. The CDR3 nucleotides read TGTGCCAGCAGCAAAGGCCCCGGTCAGCCCCAGCATTTT.

As concerns this clonotype: At one end, the junction sequence differs from germline, possibly due to a read error. The chain is built from TRBV20-1 and TRBJ2-5; D possibly corresponds to TRBD2 (7 bases). This CDR3 contains 16 residues. CDR1 DFQATT and CDR2 SNEGSKA come from the germline V gene (reference sequence). The CDR3 sequence is CSTSRVGGGPRETQYF. The CDR3 DNA follows: TGCAGTACTAGTCGGGTAGGGGGAGGGCCCCGAGAGACCCAGTACTTC.

This chain links TRBV5-5 with TRBJ1-4; D is undetermined. The length of the CDR3 is 12 residues. Germline V CDR1 and CDR2: SGHKS, YYEKEE (reference sequence). Trimming removed 1 base from V and 8 bases from J, with 6 bases in between. DNA of the CDR3: TGTGCCAGCAGCTTGACGGAAGAAAAACTGTTTTTT. This codes for CASSLTEEKLFF.